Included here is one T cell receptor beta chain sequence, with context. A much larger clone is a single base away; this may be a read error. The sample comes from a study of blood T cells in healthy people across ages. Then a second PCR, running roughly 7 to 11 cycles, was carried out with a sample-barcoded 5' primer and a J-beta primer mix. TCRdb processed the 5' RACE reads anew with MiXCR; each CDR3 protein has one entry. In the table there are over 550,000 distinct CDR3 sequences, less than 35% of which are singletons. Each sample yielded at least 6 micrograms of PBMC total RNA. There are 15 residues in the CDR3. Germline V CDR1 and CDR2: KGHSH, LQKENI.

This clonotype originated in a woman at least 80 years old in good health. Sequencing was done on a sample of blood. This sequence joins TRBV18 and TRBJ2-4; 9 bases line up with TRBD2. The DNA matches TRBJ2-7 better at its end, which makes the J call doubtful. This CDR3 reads CASSPQAGGAYEQYF. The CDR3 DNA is TGTGCCAGCTCACCGCAAGCGGGGGGAGCCTACGAGCAGTACTTC.